This T cell receptor beta chain was documented in a study of CD4 T cells in relation to SARS-CoV-2 and coronaviruses. The wider study: After roughly ten days of antigen culture, PBMC TCR beta CDR3s were sequenced. The restricting HLA molecule for shared crossreactive spike epitopes was mapped.

This clone showed up just a few times. Antigen specificity is unknown. Study conclusions and caveats: Culture-expanded clones reflect memory recall rather than primary priming during culture.

Naive and memory CD4+ T cells were separated from cryopreserved PBMCs. Clones were read by immunoSEQ multiplex PCR, and TCRdb kept only the in-frame ones, dropping some. In the table there are about 37,000 clones, roughly 85% of which are singletons. V was pared by 6 bases and J by 7 bases, with 20 bases between. Germline CDR1 and CDR2: SGHNT and YYREEE (reference sequence). The CDR3 has 14 amino acids. Material for sequencing was naive CD4+ T cells from PBMCs, cultured in vitro. The subset is: naive CD4+ T cells isolated by negative enrichment. The chain carries TRBV5-4 and TRBJ2-7, with D maybe TRBD2 (6 bases). The receptor was isolated from an adult with COVID-19. Here the CDR3 DNA reads TGTGCCAGCACCCTTCGGGGGAAATCTTGGGAGCAGTACTTC. Its translation is CASTLRGKSWEQYF.